Below, 32 T cell receptor beta chains from the same sample are listed, as sequenced in a study of blood T cell repertoires in COVID-19. The protocol was immunoSEQ multiplex PCR, while the TCRdb copy is restricted to in-frame clones and leaves out a portion. The sample contains some 170,000 clones, just under 90% of which appear only once. Sequenced material: peripheral blood. The receptors shown here come from a woman aged 65 to 85 with COVID-19, enrolled during active disease.

The chain couples TRBV3-1 (or the pseudogene TRBV3-2) to TRBJ2-1; possible D gene TRBD2, 7 bases. Trimming took 0 bases from V and 2 from J, leaving 14 bases between them. Germline assignment: CDR1 LGHDT and CDR2 YNNKEL (reference sequence). CDR3 length: 17 amino acids. The CDR3 bases are TGTGCCAGCAGCCAAGATTGGAGGGGGGGGACCTACAATGAGCAGTTCTTC. This gives the protein CASSQDWRGGTYNEQFF.

CDR3 DNA: TGCGCCAGCAGCCAAGGGGCAACAGGAGGGGAAAAACTGTTTTTT. This gives the protein CASSQGATGGEKLFF. The genes are TRBV4-3 and TRBJ1-4; D perhaps matches TRBD1 (5 bases). Between the trimmed V and J ends, which lost 1 base and 8 bases, there was a span of 14 bases. From germline, CDR1 is LGHNA and CDR2 YSLEER. The CDR3 is 15 amino acids.

The rearrangement links TRBV5-1 to TRBJ2-7; 9 nucleotides agree with TRBD2. This CDR3 has 13 amino acids. From germline, CDR1 is SGHRS and CDR2 YFSETQ. Trimming cost V 0 bases and J 5 bases; bases outside gene matches: 0. CDR3 residues: CASSLGTSDEQYF. In nucleotides, the CDR3 is TGCGCCAGCAGCTTGGGGACTAGCGACGAGCAGTACTTC.

A word on this clone: Other DNA sequences in the same sample also yield this CDR3. The chain couples TRBV18 to TRBJ2-7; D gene unclear. The CDR3 is 14 amino acids. Trimming removed 0 bases from V and 0 bases from J, with 6 bases in between. Germline CDR1 is KGHSH and CDR2 is LQKENI. CDR3 region: CASSPPPSSYEQYF. In nucleotides, the CDR3 is TGTGCCAGCTCACCACCGCCGAGCTCCTACGAGCAGTACTTC.

V is TRBV5-1 and J is TRBJ2-7; D is unclear. The CDR3 loop spans 13 amino acids. The ends were cut back, 4 bases at V and 1 base at J, with 9 bases in the middle. Germline assignment: CDR1 SGHRS and CDR2 YFSETQ. CDR3 amino acids: CASSHYLSYEQYF. The CDR3 DNA follows: TGCGCCAGCAGCCACTACCTATCCTACGAGCAGTACTTC.

The chain joins TRBV19 to TRBJ1-5; D is undetermined. Germline V CDR1 and CDR2: LNHDA, SQIVND (reference sequence). Trimming cost V 9 bases and J 3 bases, with 9 bases left between them. This CDR3 is 12 amino acids long. The CDR3 loop reads CASGYVNQPQHF. DNA of the CDR3: TGTGCCAGCGGGTATGTCAATCAGCCCCAGCATTTT.

This chain uses TRBV5-1 with TRBJ1-1, with 7 nucleotides matching TRBD1. CDR3 length equals 17 residues. J was trimmed by 0 bases and V by 4 bases; bases with no gene match: 12. Germline V gene lookup returns CDR1 SGHRS and CDR2 YFSETQ. CDR3 DNA: TGCGCCAGCAGCCAAATCCCGGACAGGCAGATGAACACTGAAGCTTTCTTT. This gives the protein CASSQIPDRQMNTEAFF.

This chain uses TRBV3-1 (or the pseudogene TRBV3-2) with TRBJ1-5; 8 bases fit TRBD1. V lost 0 bases and J lost 5; bases outside the gene matches: 3. Germline V lookup: CDR1 LGHDT, CDR2 YNNKEL (reference sequence). CDR3 length equals 15 residues. The CDR3 DNA reads as TGTGCCAGCAGCCAAGATGCAGGGGGCTATCAGCCCCAGCATTTT. This sequence encodes CASSQDAGGYQPQHF.

V usage is TRBV2 and J usage is TRBJ1-5; TRBD1 agrees at 8 bases. From germline, CDR1 is SNHLY and CDR2 FYNNEI. Trimming at V came to 6 bases and at J to 2 bases, leaving 3 bases not matched to a gene. The CDR3 extends over 14 amino acids. The CDR3 bases are TGTGCCAGCAGATCGACAGGGGGCAATCAGCCCCAGCATTTT. It codes for CASRSTGGNQPQHF.

The J gene is TRBJ2-5, the V gene TRBV29-1; 7 positions agree with TRBD1. CDR3 length: 13 amino acids. Germline V gene data show CDR1 as SQVTM and CDR2 as ANQGSEA. The V segment lost 6 bases and the J segment 6 bases; nucleotides outside the gene matches: 10. The CDR3 loop is CSVGTGTAKTQYF. In nucleotides, the CDR3 is TGCAGCGTAGGTACCGGGACAGCGAAGACCCAGTACTTC. Complete variable domain (other parts from reference TRBV29-1 and TRBJ2-5): SAVISQKPSRDICQRGTSLTIQCQVDSQVTMMFWYRQQPGQSLTLIATANQGSEATYESGFVIDKFPISRPNLTFSTLTVSNMSPEDSSIYLCSVGTGTAKTQYFGPGTRLLVL.

This clone was observed a handful of times. V gene TRBV6-2 or TRBV6-3 combines with J gene TRBJ2-5, with a weak D call TRBD2 (6 bases). The CDR3 is 15 residues long. CDR1 MNHEY and CDR2 SVGEGT come from the germline V gene. The V and J ends lost 6 bases and 2 bases respectively, with 16 bases between them. CDR3 nucleotides: TGTGCCAGCAGCGGGCGACTAGTTAGACAAGAGACCCAGTACTTC. Its protein is CASSGRLVRQETQYF.

The rearrangement uses TRBV4-2 and TRBJ1-5; D gene unclear. The V end was cut by 0 bases, the J end by 9 bases, with 12 bases between. Germline CDR1 reads LGHNA; CDR2 reads YNFKEQ. The CDR3 covers 14 residues. This CDR3 reads CASSQEARLGPQHF. In DNA, the CDR3 is TGTGCCAGCAGCCAAGAGGCCAGGTTAGGGCCCCAGCATTTT.

This chain uses TRBV3-1 (or the pseudogene TRBV3-2) with TRBJ1-6, with 8 bases that match TRBD1. CDR3 length: 15 residues. Per germline, CDR1 LGHDT and CDR2 YNNKEL (reference sequence). V lost 4 bases to trimming and J lost 2 bases; unmatched junction nucleotides: 1. The CDR3, as DNA: TGTGCCAGCAGCCCGACAGGGGCCTATAATTCACCCCTCCACTTT. This codes for CASSPTGAYNSPLHF.

This sequence joins TRBV10-3 and TRBJ2-1, with 11 bases identical to TRBD2. V dropped 4 bases and J dropped 10; count of bases not matched to a gene: 6. CDR3 length equals 14 residues. Per the germline V gene, CDR1 is ENHRY and CDR2 is SYGVKD. CDR3 region: CAISATSGSLEQFF. DNA of the CDR3: TGTGCCATCAGTGCAACTAGCGGGAGCCTCGAGCAGTTCTTC.

The rearrangement links TRBV3-1 (or the pseudogene TRBV3-2) to TRBJ2-6; 8 nucleotides line up with TRBD1. V trimming: 4 bases; J trimming: 0 bases; junction bases outside the gene matches: 5. Germline V gene sequence: CDR1 LGHDT, CDR2 YNNKEL (reference sequence). The CDR3 has 17 residues. This CDR3 reads CASSRGQGSSGANVLTF. In DNA, the CDR3 is TGTGCCAGCAGCCGCGGACAGGGAAGCTCTGGGGCCAACGTCCTGACTTTC.

Here the CDR3 DNA reads TGTGCCAGCAGCCATCGACGGGACAGCCAAAGGTCACCCCTCCACTTT. Protein product: CASSHRRDSQRSPLHF. The rearrangement joins TRBV14 to TRBJ1-6; 7 positions agree with TRBD1. Germline V gene data show CDR1 as SGHDN and CDR2 as FVKESK. The CDR3 length is 16 residues. Losses at the gene ends were 3 bases for V and 10 bases for J; bases not matched to a gene: 12.

This chain uses TRBV28 with TRBJ2-3, with D possibly TRBD2 on 7 matching bases. Trimming shortened V by 1 base and J by 2 bases, and 13 bases separated the two germline ends. CDR1 and CDR2 from the germline V gene are MDHEN and SYDVKM. This CDR3 region has 16 residues. The CDR3 DNA reads TGTGCCAGCAGTTTATTTGTGGGGGGGCACACAGATACGCAGTATTTT. Residues: CASSLFVGGHTDTQYF.

Remarks on this clone: The germline gene is not matched at one end of the junction; a read error may be the cause. The chain has TRBV7-7 and TRBJ2-2; 10 positions agree with TRBD2. Germline-derived CDR1 and CDR2 are SSHAT and FNYEAQ (reference sequence). The CDR3 loop spans 16 amino acids. Here the CDR3 DNA reads TGTGCTAGCAGCCGGAGCCGACTAGCGGGCACCGGGGAGCTGTTTTTT. Translated: CASSRSRLAGTGELFF.

Here the CDR3 DNA reads TGTGCCAGCAGCTTACAAACAGCCCAAGAAGCTTTCTTT. This codes for CASSLQTAQEAFF. The chain has TRBV11-3 and TRBJ1-1, with D hard to call. CDR1 SGHNT and CDR2 YENEEA come from the germline V gene. The CDR3 length is 13 residues. Trimming took off 2 bases at V and 8 bases at J, with 12 bases between the two ends.

The table lists this clone with a few counts. The CDR3 sequence is CATNSGANTGELFF. DNA of the CDR3: TGTGCCACCAATAGCGGGGCGAACACCGGGGAGCTGTTTTTT. The V and J genes are TRBV15 and TRBJ2-2; TRBD2 matches 8 bases. Germline CDR1 LNHNV, CDR2 YYDKDF (reference sequence). J was trimmed by 0 bases and V by 7 bases; bases with no gene match: 1. There are 14 residues in the CDR3.

This rearrangement joins TRBV3-1 (or the pseudogene TRBV3-2) to TRBJ1-1; 7 bases line up with TRBD1. CDR1 LGHDT and CDR2 YNNKEL come from the germline V gene (reference sequence). The CDR3 loop spans 15 amino acids. Unmatched junction bases numbered 9, after V lost 4 bases and J lost 4 bases. This chain's CDR3 is CASSPYRGGGTEAFF. The CDR3 DNA reads as TGTGCCAGCAGCCCATACAGGGGTGGTGGCACTGAAGCTTTCTTT.

The chain combines TRBV7-3 with TRBJ2-5, with D possibly matching TRBD1 (5 bases). Germline V gene sequence: CDR1 SGHTA, CDR2 FQGTGA. The CDR3 has 14 residues. Trimming pared 3 bases from V and 2 bases from J, leaving 10 bases between. The CDR3 protein is CASSLDTGQETQYF. The CDR3 nucleotides are TGTGCCAGCAGCTTGGATACAGGTCAAGAGACCCAGTACTTC.

This chain joins TRBV18 and TRBJ1-1; 9 bases map to TRBD1. CDR3 length equals 15 residues. V shed 4 bases, J shed 4 bases, and the junction held 7 bases outside the gene matches. The germline gives CDR1 KGHSH, CDR2 LQKENI. The CDR3 DNA follows: TGTGCCAGCTCACGTACCGGGACAGGGTCCACTGAAGCTTTCTTT. As protein: CASSRTGTGSTEAFF.

This chain joins TRBV10-3 and TRBJ2-7, with D perhaps matching TRBD2 (6 bases). Germline V gene lookup returns CDR1 ENHRY and CDR2 SYGVKD. V was cut by 3 bases and J by 0 bases, with 12 bases left in between. The CDR3 covers 15 residues. This CDR3 reads CAISDRDSSSYEQYF. CDR3 sequence (DNA): TGTGCCATCAGTGACCGGGACTCAAGCTCCTACGAGCAGTACTTC.

This chain uses TRBV7-2 with TRBJ2-4; 10 bases are shared with TRBD2. Germline CDR1 SGHTA, CDR2 FQGNSA. The CDR3 extends over 16 amino acids. J gave up 7 bases and V 5 bases, and 11 bases lay outside the gene matches. The CDR3 DNA sequence: TGTGCCAGCAGCCCGGTAGCGGGGGGCACGGGGAACATTCAGTACTTC. Translating gives CASSPVAGGTGNIQYF.

The chain uses TRBV6-5 and TRBJ2-5; TRBD1 is a possible D gene (7 bases). V was clipped by 2 bases and J by 5 bases, with 12 bases between them. The CDR3 has 14 amino acids. Germline CDR1 is MNHEY and CDR2 is SVGAGI. CDR3 DNA sequence: TGTGCCAGCAGTTACCCAGGGGGGTCGGAGACCCAGTACTTC. Protein product: CASSYPGGSETQYF.

The chain combines TRBV2 with TRBJ2-1; 7 bases match TRBD1. The CDR3 is 13 residues long. With 5 bases clipped from V and 7 bases from J, the junction kept 5 bases outside the gene matches. Germline CDR1 and CDR2: SNHLY and FYNNEI. The CDR3 region has the DNA TGTGCCAGCAGTTTAGACAGGGCTAATGAGCAGTTCTTC. It yields the protein CASSLDRANEQFF.

As to this clone: The junction and the germline gene differ at one end; a read error may be behind it. The chain couples TRBV6-6 to TRBJ1-1; no clear D. CDR3 length equals 13 residues. Germline V CDR1 and CDR2: MNHNY, SVGAGI (reference sequence). The CDR3 sequence: CASCYIRDTEAFF. As DNA, the CDR3 is TGTGCCAGCTGTTATATCCGGGACACTGAAGCTTTCTTT.

This clone appeared once. The rearrangement links TRBV12-3 or TRBV12-4 to TRBJ1-1, with D perhaps TRBD1 (5 bases). V was cut by 2 bases and J by 4 bases, with 8 bases left in between. The CDR3 sequence is 13 residues long. In DNA, the CDR3 is TGTGCCAGCAGTTTAAGGAGGGGCACTGAAGCTTTCTTT. Translation gives CASSLRRGTEAFF.

The gene calls are TRBV10-3 and TRBJ1-1, with 7 bases lining up with TRBD1. Germline CDR1 ENHRY, CDR2 SYGVKD. The CDR3 spans 16 residues. Trimming at V came to 4 bases and at J to 0 bases, leaving 8 bases not matched to a gene. This chain's CDR3 is CAISVRQGSMNTEAFF. CDR3 coding DNA: TGTGCCATCAGTGTGAGACAGGGATCCATGAACACTGAAGCTTTCTTT.

V and J are TRBV5-1 and TRBJ2-4, with a weak D call TRBD1 (6 bases). CDR1 and CDR2 (germline): SGHRS, YFSETQ. Trimming removed 4 bases at V and 1 base at J, with 15 bases between. The length of the CDR3 is 16 residues. CDR3 loop: CASSPLDSSAKNIQYF. The CDR3 bases are TGCGCCAGCAGCCCCCTGGACAGTTCGGCCAAAAACATTCAGTACTTC.

This chain links TRBV28 with TRBJ1-4; D ambiguous. This CDR3 has 15 residues. The V gene's germline CDR1 is MDHEN and CDR2 SYDVKM. Trimming took 5 bases from V and 3 from J, leaving 13 bases between them. CDR3 loop: CASSDFGRANEKLFF. The CDR3 DNA reads TGTGCCAGCAGTGACTTTGGGAGGGCTAATGAAAAACTGTTTTTT.